The 9 T cell receptor beta chains below all came from one sample that was sequenced in a study of beta chain features in type 1 diabetes. Regarding the study as a whole: Type 1 diabetes patients had TCRB CDR3s that were shorter (moderately but significantly so) in all four CD4+ subsets.

Which antigens these TCRs recognize remains unknown. The study reverse transcribed the entire isolated RNA, so it sequenced expressed TCRB transcripts. Sequencing used immunoSEQ multiplex PCR; TCRdb keeps in-frame clones, though not all of them. The table has about 360,000 clones, around 12% seen once; the top ten hold about 0.01%. Sequences were obtained from naive CD4+ T cells from blood. The receptors come from a woman younger than 30 with type 1 diabetes.

On this clone: At one end, the junction sequence differs from germline, possibly due to a read error. This chain connects TRBV19 to TRBJ2-2, with 8 nucleotides matching TRBD1. CDR1 and CDR2 (germline): LNHDA, SQIVND (reference sequence). The CDR3 totals 11 residues. CDR3 bases: TGTGCCAGTAGGCGGGACAGGCTCTCTCTTTTT. It is translated as CASRRDRLSLF.

This clone was observed a few times. The chain employs TRBV4-3 and TRBJ2-1; TRBD1 aligns across 9 bases. The V and J ends lost 0 bases and 5 bases, in that order; junction bases with no gene match: 5. Germline lookup yields CDR1 LGHNA and CDR2 YSLEER. This CDR3 comprises 16 residues. In DNA form, the CDR3 reads TGCGCCAGCAGCCAAGATCCTAGGACAGGGGACAATGAGCAGTTCTTC. Its protein product is CASSQDPRTGDNEQFF.

The V gene is TRBV19, the J gene TRBJ2-4, with 9 bases fitting TRBD1. With 4 bases clipped from V and 1 base from J, the junction kept 2 bases outside the gene matches. The CDR3 is 15 amino acids. Germline V gene data show CDR1 as LNHDA and CDR2 as SQIVND (reference sequence). The CDR3 loop reads CASSRTGDAKNIQYF. The CDR3 DNA reads TGTGCCAGTAGTAGGACAGGGGACGCCAAAAACATTCAGTACTTC.

The chain links TRBV4-3 to TRBJ1-1; D is ambiguous. CDR1 is LGHNA, CDR2 YSLEER, per germline. The V gene lost 0 bases and the J gene lost 6 bases, with 14 bases spanning the gap. The CDR3 loop spans 15 amino acids. This chain's CDR3 is CASSQENWVAAEAFF. CDR3 nucleotides: TGCGCCAGCAGCCAAGAAAACTGGGTAGCGGCTGAAGCTTTCTTT.

This clone was picked up a small number of times. Other DNA sequences of this sample code for an identical CDR3. The chain joins TRBV19 to TRBJ2-3; D is uncertain. V shed 3 bases and J shed 6 bases, with 4 bases lying between them. The CDR3 runs to 11 residues. Germline V gene sequence: CDR1 LNHDA, CDR2 SQIVND (reference sequence). The chain's CDR3 is CASSIRDTQYF. DNA of the CDR3: TGTGCCAGTAGTATTCGGGATACGCAGTATTTT.

This clone occurred a few times. V is TRBV4-3 and J is TRBJ2-3; TRBD2 aligns across 11 bases. The CDR3 consists of 17 residues. The junction had 2 bases not matched to a gene; V was cut back by 0 bases and J by 0 bases. CDR1 and CDR2 (germline): LGHNA, YSLEER. DNA for the CDR3: TGCGCCAGCAGCCAAGAGGGACTAGCGGCAAGCACAGATACGCAGTATTTT. This codes for CASSQEGLAASTDTQYF.

The J gene is TRBJ2-2, the V gene TRBV5-4; TRBD2 is a possible D gene (5 bases). V lost 4 bases, J lost 0 bases, and 7 bases lay in between. Germline-derived CDR1 and CDR2 are SGHNT and YYREEE (reference sequence). CDR3 length: 14 amino acids. The CDR3 nucleotides are TGTGCCAGCAGCGCGGACTCGAACACCGGGGAGCTGTTTTTT. It specifies CASSADSNTGELFF.

The chain employs TRBV5-1 and TRBJ2-1; tentative D call: TRBD1 (6 bases). There are 15 residues in the CDR3. V shed 4 bases and J shed 9 bases, with 20 bases lying between them. Germline CDR1 reads SGHRS; CDR2 reads YFSETQ. As DNA, the CDR3 is TGCGCCAGCAGCCTGTCTTTAGGGGGTGGGAGTGAGCAGTTCTTC. Translating it yields CASSLSLGGGSEQFF.

This clone has more than one count but fewer than ten. The chain employs TRBV28 and TRBJ1-2; D remains ambiguous. The V end lost 6 bases, the J end lost 0 bases, and 17 bases lay between the germline ends. This CDR3 is 16 amino acids long. Germline CDR1 MDHEN, CDR2 SYDVKM. CDR3: CASSPTDIQANYGYTF. The CDR3 DNA reads TGTGCCAGCAGCCCAACAGACATCCAAGCTAACTATGGCTACACCTTC.